This passage covers 29 T cell receptor beta chains from one sample sequenced in a study of vaccination and CD4 T cells after COVID-19. The antigens of these receptors remain unknown. Time point described: late sampling 161 to 241 days after vaccination in a few convalescent patients. Treatment indicated: approximately 11-day PBMC culture with coronavirus spike peptide pools or control peptides (ViraFEST assay). Cultured CD4+ T cell DNA underwent sequencing with the Oncomine TCR Beta short-read assay. TCRdb re-called the PCR reads with MiXCR, one entry per CDR3 protein. The table lists roughly 18,000 distinct CDR3 sequences, about 51% of them singletons. The source material was CD4+ T cells from blood, cultured in vitro, sampled about 7 months after SARS-CoV-2 vaccination. The receptors were sampled from a human donor who had recovered from COVID-19.

A single count supports this clonotype. The V and J genes are TRBV27 and TRBJ2-2, with no clear D. With 2 bases removed from V and 1 base from J, the gap between germline ends came to 5 bases. This CDR3 is 14 amino acids long. Germline lookup yields CDR1 MNHEY and CDR2 SMNVEV (reference sequence). The CDR3 DNA reads as TGTGCCAGCAGTTTAGCCAGGAACACCGGGGAGCTGTTTTTT. Amino acids: CASSLARNTGELFF.

The chain combines TRBV7-2 with TRBJ2-7, with D possibly matching TRBD1 (5 bases). The CDR3 covers 14 residues. Per the germline V gene, CDR1 is SGHTA and CDR2 is FQGNSA. V gave up 4 bases and J gave up 0 bases, with 10 bases separating them. CDR3 DNA: TGTGCCAGCAGCTCTGACAGAACCTCCTACGAGCAGTACTTC. Its protein product is CASSSDRTSYEQYF.

Relative to its sample, this clonotype is medium-sized. V usage is TRBV7-2 and J usage is TRBJ2-5; no clear D gene. With 1 base removed from V and 4 bases from J, the gap between germline ends came to 10 bases. Per the germline V gene, CDR1 is SGHTA and CDR2 is FQGNSA. This CDR3 is built from 14 residues. Here the CDR3 DNA reads TGTGCCAGCAGCTTAGTCGCGGCATCAGAGACCCAGTACTTC. Encoded protein: CASSLVAASETQYF.

The chain employs TRBV7-6 and TRBJ1-2; 9 bases fit TRBD1. The CDR3 runs to 16 residues. Germline V gene data show CDR1 as SGHVS and CDR2 as FNYEAQ. J lost 2 bases, V lost 3 bases, and 7 bases had no gene match. This CDR3 reads CASSFGQTGGNYGYTF. CDR3 DNA sequence: TGTGCCAGCAGCTTTGGCCAGACAGGGGGGAACTATGGCTACACCTTC.

This clonotype was counted only a few times. This sequence joins TRBV20-1 and TRBJ1-5; D gene uncertain. This CDR3 has 14 amino acids. Trimming pared 4 bases from V and 2 bases from J, leaving 12 bases between. The V gene's germline CDR1 is DFQATT and CDR2 SNEGSKA (reference sequence). This CDR3 reads CSATPIGGNQPQHF. The CDR3 DNA sequence: TGCAGTGCTACACCCATCGGTGGCAATCAGCCCCAGCATTTT.

CDR3 nucleotides: TGCAGCGCCCAAAACACTGAAGCTTTCTTT. This translates into CSAQNTEAFF. The chain has TRBV29-1 and TRBJ1-1; D gene uncertain. Germline CDR1 SQVTM, CDR2 ANQGSEA. The CDR3 has 10 residues. Trimming removed 7 bases at V and 2 bases at J, with 5 bases between.

The V call is TRBV30, the J call TRBJ1-1, with 10 nucleotides matching TRBD1. This CDR3 region has 16 residues. V lost 0 bases and J lost 4; bases outside the gene matches: 8. Germline V gene lookup returns CDR1 GTSNPN and CDR2 SVGIG (reference sequence). DNA of the CDR3: TGTGCCTGGAGTGTAGCCCCTGACAGGGGGCGCACTGAAGCTTTCTTT. Encoded protein: CAWSVAPDRGRTEAFF.

The chain is built from TRBV6-5 and TRBJ1-2; D ambiguous. V lost 0 bases and J 1 base, leaving 15 bases between the germline ends. This CDR3 comprises 17 residues. The germline CDR1 and CDR2 sequences are MNHEY and SVGAGI. This CDR3 is CASSYSTDGLDNYGYTF. The CDR3 DNA reads TGTGCCAGCAGTTACTCGACCGACGGGCTCGATAACTATGGCTACACCTTC.

This chain uses TRBV27 with TRBJ2-7, with 7 bases aligning to TRBD2. Germline assignment: CDR1 MNHEY and CDR2 SMNVEV (reference sequence). The CDR3 is 14 amino acids. Trimming at V came to 2 bases and at J to 6 bases, leaving 7 bases not matched to a gene. The CDR3 bases are TGTGCCAGCAGTTTACGGGGGGTATTAGGCGAGCAGTACTTC. Translation: CASSLRGVLGEQYF.

This clonotype was detected a few times. The gene calls are TRBV7-6 and TRBJ2-3, with 7 bases matching TRBD2. Germline assignment: CDR1 SGHVS and CDR2 FNYEAQ. The ends lost 1 base at V and 7 bases at J; junction bases unmatched: 8. This CDR3 contains 15 residues. As DNA, the CDR3 is TGTGCCAGCAGCTTAGATGTTGGCGGGAGTCATACGCAGTATTTT. Translating it yields CASSLDVGGSHTQYF.

The chain combines TRBV20-1 with TRBJ1-6, with D perhaps TRBD1 (6 bases). This CDR3 comprises 13 residues. Germline CDR1 is DFQATT and CDR2 is SNEGSKA (reference sequence). Deletions cut 6 bases from V and 8 bases from J, with 14 bases between. The CDR3 loop is CSAAGTIHSPLHF. DNA of the CDR3: TGCAGTGCCGCCGGGACAATTCATTCACCCCTCCACTTT.

In this sample, this clonotype turned up a few times. The chain uses TRBV7-3 and TRBJ2-5, with D hard to call. The V gene's germline CDR1 is SGHTA and CDR2 FQGTGA. V dropped 2 bases and J dropped 1 base, with 11 bases sitting between them. The CDR3 is 15 amino acids. CDR3 loop: CASSLGVHSQETQYF. The CDR3 DNA follows: TGTGCCAGCAGCTTAGGTGTGCACTCCCAAGAGACCCAGTACTTC.

The genes are TRBV6-1 and TRBJ1-1; D unclear. The length of the CDR3 is 11 residues. CDR1 is MNHNS, CDR2 SASEGT, per germline. Trimming shortened V by 5 bases and J by 5 bases, and 6 bases separated the two germline ends. The CDR3 coding sequence is TGTGCCAGCAGTCCGGGGACTGAAGCTTTCTTT. It translates to CASSPGTEAFF.

The rearrangement links TRBV20-1 to TRBJ2-3; possibly TRBD1 for D (6 bases). CDR1 DFQATT and CDR2 SNEGSKA come from the germline V gene (reference sequence). The CDR3 spans 15 residues. With 7 bases removed from V and 5 bases from J, the gap between germline ends came to 22 bases. CDR3 nucleotides: TGCAGTGTGAGCCGTGGGGGCCCGGAAGGAGATACGCAGTATTTT. Its translation is CSVSRGGPEGDTQYF.

The rearrangement links TRBV5-1 to TRBJ1-2, with TRBD1 as a possible D gene (5 bases). Per the germline V gene, CDR1 is SGHRS and CDR2 is YFSETQ. The V and J ends lost 0 bases and 2 bases respectively, with 11 bases between them. The CDR3 sequence is 15 residues long. Written as DNA, the CDR3 is TGCGCCAGCAGCTTGGGGGGGTTGGCGAACTATGGCTACACCTTC. Translation: CASSLGGLANYGYTF.

CDR3: CSVVRTGGGTDTQYF. The CDR3 coding sequence is TGCAGCGTTGTTCGGACAGGGGGCGGCACAGATACGCAGTATTTT. The V call is TRBV29-1, the J call TRBJ2-3; 11 bases align to TRBD1. The CDR3 is made up of 15 amino acids. Trimming removed 4 bases from V and 1 base from J; junction bases left unmatched: 4. The germline V gene encodes CDR1 SQVTM and CDR2 ANQGSEA.

The chain combines TRBV2 with TRBJ2-7, with a tentative D call TRBD1 (5 bases). The CDR3 totals 12 residues. Germline V gene lookup returns CDR1 SNHLY and CDR2 FYNNEI. The V gene lost 3 bases and the J gene lost 8 bases, with 11 bases spanning the gap. CDR3 sequence reads: CASSDVRTKQYF. The CDR3, as DNA: TGTGCCAGCAGTGATGTGCGGACAAAGCAGTACTTC. The full variable domain, rest sourced from reference TRBV2 and TRBJ2-7, is EPEVTQTPSHQVTQMGQEVILRCVPISNHLYFYWYRQILGQKVEFLVSFYNNEISEKSEIFDDQFSVERPDGSNFTLKIRSTKLEDSAMYFCASSDVRTKQYFGPGTRLTVT.

This clonotype was seen more than once but under ten times. The chain joins TRBV7-2 to TRBJ2-7; the match to TRBD1 covers 11 bases. Unmatched junction bases numbered 7, after V lost 6 bases and J lost 3 bases. Germline loops: CDR1 SGHTA, CDR2 FQGNSA. CDR3 length: 15 amino acids. CDR3: CASSVTGTGGYEQYF. The CDR3 DNA sequence: TGTGCCAGCAGTGTAACCGGGACAGGGGGCTACGAGCAGTACTTC. Looking up the rest from reference TRBV7-2 and TRBJ2-7 gives the full variable domain: GAGVSQSPSNKVTEKGKDVELRCDPISGHTALYWYRQSLGQGLEFLIYFQGNSAPDKSGLPSDRFSAERTGGSVSTLTIQRTQQEDSAVYLCASSVTGTGGYEQYFGPGTRLTVT.

This chain uses TRBV29-1 with TRBJ1-3, with unresolved D. The CDR3 extends over 14 amino acids. The V end was cut by 3 bases, the J end by 4 bases, with 13 bases between. CDR1 is SQVTM, CDR2 ANQGSEA, per germline. The CDR3 nucleotides are TGCAGCGTTGAGGGCGAAATGGGGGGAAACACCATATATTTT. This gives the protein CSVEGEMGGNTIYF.

This chain links TRBV27 with TRBJ1-2, with D perhaps matching TRBD1 (5 bases). CDR1 MNHEY and CDR2 SMNVEV come from the germline V gene (reference sequence). V dropped 4 bases and J dropped 8 bases, with 17 bases sitting between them. The CDR3 runs 14 residues. The DNA of the CDR3 is TGTGCCAGCAGTTCGCAGGGTAAAGGGCGAGGCTACACCTTC. Protein product: CASSSQGKGRGYTF.

Of note for this clonotype: With a much larger clone just one base away, this may be a read error. The V gene is TRBV19, the J gene TRBJ2-3; 10 positions agree with TRBD2. The CDR3 is made up of 15 amino acids. The junction had 6 bases not matched to a gene; V was cut back by 5 bases and J by 4 bases. Germline CDR1 is LNHDA and CDR2 is SQIVND (reference sequence). The CDR3 DNA sequence: TGTGCCAGTAGTTACCCTAGCGGGGGCTCAGATACGCAGTATTTT. Its protein is CASSYPSGGSDTQYF.

The rearrangement uses TRBV7-8 and TRBJ2-5, with 9 bases aligning to TRBD2. The J call may be mistaken, given a closer DNA end match to TRBJ2-7. Germline V gene lookup returns CDR1 SGHVS and CDR2 FQNEAQ. The CDR3 consists of 13 residues. Here the CDR3 DNA reads TGTGCCAGCAGCTTGCTAGCGGGATACGAGCAGTACTTC. Its translation is CASSLLAGYEQYF.

The chain carries TRBV4-3 and TRBJ2-3; D unresolved. CDR3 size: 15 residues. Trimming cost V 0 bases and J 1 base, with 8 bases left between them. Per the germline V gene, CDR1 is LGHNA and CDR2 is YSLEER. The CDR3 spells CASSQDPRGTDTQYF. DNA of the CDR3: TGCGCCAGCAGCCAAGATCCTAGAGGCACAGATACGCAGTATTTT.

V gene TRBV11-1 combines with J gene TRBJ2-7; 14 bases match TRBD2. CDR3 length: 14 amino acids. Trimming at V came to 5 bases and at J to 5 bases, leaving 2 bases not matched to a gene. Germline loops: CDR1 SGHAT, CDR2 FQDESV (reference sequence). Here the CDR3 reads CASSQGLAGDEQYF. CDR3 nucleotide sequence: TGTGCCAGCAGCCAGGGACTAGCGGGAGACGAGCAGTACTTC.

This sequence joins TRBV4-2 and TRBJ2-5, with TRBD2 matching over 9 bases. Germline V CDR1 and CDR2: LGHNA, YNFKEQ. The CDR3 loop spans 17 amino acids. V gave up 4 bases and J gave up 1 base; unmatched junction bases: 10. CDR3 sequence (DNA): TGTGCCAGCAGCCGAAACCCGCTAGCGGGAATCCAAGAGACCCAGTACTTC. Amino acid sequence: CASSRNPLAGIQETQYF.

The chain joins TRBV24-1 to TRBJ1-2; D gene ambiguous. Germline loops: CDR1 KGHDR, CDR2 SFDVKD. There are 14 residues in the CDR3. V lost 1 base and J 0 bases, leaving 5 bases between the germline ends. As DNA, the CDR3 is TGTGCCACCAGTGATTTTTCGGCTAACTATGGCTACACCTTC. Its protein is CATSDFSANYGYTF.

The chain uses TRBV7-2 and TRBJ2-7, with 9 bases that match TRBD1. Trimming at V came to 2 bases and at J to 4 bases, leaving 6 bases not matched to a gene. The CDR3 has 15 amino acids. Germline CDR1 SGHTA, CDR2 FQGNSA. This CDR3 reads CASSLMGQGTYEQYF. CDR3 nucleotide sequence: TGTGCCAGCAGCTTAATGGGACAGGGTACTTACGAGCAGTACTTC.

The chain links TRBV15 to TRBJ2-7; possibly TRBD2 for D (6 bases). Germline CDR1 is LNHNV and CDR2 is YYDKDF (reference sequence). This CDR3 comprises 15 residues. V lost 1 base, J lost 9 bases, and 19 bases lay in between. This chain's CDR3 is CATSRAPLGGTGQYF. CDR3 sequence (DNA): TGTGCCACCAGCAGAGCCCCCCTAGGAGGGACTGGGCAGTACTTC.

The chain links TRBV7-9 to TRBJ1-1; D unclear. There are 14 residues in the CDR3. V lost 5 bases and J lost 5, with 15 bases in between. Germline lookup yields CDR1 SEHNR and CDR2 FQNEAQ (reference sequence). The DNA of the CDR3 is TGTGCCAGCAGCCGGACGGGTCGAGGGACTGAAGCTTTCTTT. Translating it yields CASSRTGRGTEAFF.